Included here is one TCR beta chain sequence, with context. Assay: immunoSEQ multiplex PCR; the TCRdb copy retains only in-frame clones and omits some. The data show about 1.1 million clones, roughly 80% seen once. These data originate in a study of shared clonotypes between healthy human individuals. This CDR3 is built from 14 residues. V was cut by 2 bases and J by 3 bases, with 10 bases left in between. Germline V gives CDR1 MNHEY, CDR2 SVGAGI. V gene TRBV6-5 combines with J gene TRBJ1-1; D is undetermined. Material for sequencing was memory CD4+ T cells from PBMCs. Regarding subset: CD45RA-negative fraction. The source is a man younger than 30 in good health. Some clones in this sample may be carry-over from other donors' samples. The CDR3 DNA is TGTGCCAGCAGTTACCTCGCAAGGGACACTGAAGCTTTCTTT. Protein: CASSYLARDTEAFF.